The clone carrying this T cell receptor beta chain has a handful of counts. These data are taken from a study of T-cell memory formation after mild COVID-19. TCRdb fed the 5' RACE reads into MiXCR, producing one record per CDR3 protein. The data show around 300,000 distinct CDR3 sequences, approximately 19% seen once. Trimming stripped 9 bases from V and 7 bases from J, with 13 bases between. Germline V CDR1 and CDR2: ENHRY, SYGVKD. The CDR3 runs 12 residues. Sequences were obtained from PBMCs or a T cell subset sorted from them (not recorded which). The chain employs TRBV10-3 and TRBJ1-5; D may be TRBD1 (5 bases). The sequence was obtained from a man aged 18 to 35 who had mild COVID-19 (a few samples of this study predate the infection). Cell type and time point are not known. The DNA for the CDR3 is TGTGCCATGGGGCGAGGGGAACAGCCCCAGCATTTT. Its protein is CAMGRGEQPQHF.